Below are 13 T cell receptor beta chains sequenced from a single sample in a study of cytomegalovirus exposure and HLA in healthy donors. PCR was performed using 60 Vbeta and 13 Jbeta primers. Libraries were prepared by immunoSEQ multiplex PCR; TCRdb keeps only in-frame clonotypes and omits some of them. Of about 120,000 clones detected, 75% to 85% appear once; the ten largest clones hold 2.5% to 3%. The sample taken for sequencing was PBMCs. These receptors all come from a man between 25 and 39 years old in good health and CMV-seronegative.

This clone was found a few times. The genes are TRBV28 and TRBJ1-5; tentatively, D is TRBD1 (5 bases). The V gene's germline CDR1 is MDHEN and CDR2 SYDVKM. V was cut by 7 bases and J by 1 base, with 11 bases left in between. This CDR3 is 14 amino acids long. CDR3 sequence (DNA): TGTGCCAGCACGCACAGGAGAAGCAATCAGCCCCAGCATTTT. This translates into CASTHRRSNQPQHF.

This rearrangement joins TRBV28 to TRBJ1-4; no reliable D call. Germline V gives CDR1 MDHEN, CDR2 SYDVKM. V was pared by 0 bases and J by 5 bases, with 7 bases between. The CDR3 runs 14 residues. In nucleotides, the CDR3 is TGTGCCAGCAGTTTATGGTCGGGAAATGAAAAACTGTTTTTT. Protein: CASSLWSGNEKLFF.

The genes are TRBV25-1 and TRBJ2-7, with 15 bases that match TRBD2. The J segment lost 4 bases and the V segment lost 3 bases, leaving 1 base of the junction unmatched. Germline values: CDR1 MGHDK, CDR2 SYGVNS. The CDR3 consists of 15 residues. CDR3 amino acids: CASSEGTSGRYEQYF. The DNA for the CDR3 is TGTGCCAGCAGTGAGGGGACTAGCGGGAGGTACGAGCAGTACTTC.

The V call is TRBV5-4, the J call TRBJ2-7, with a weak D call TRBD1 (5 bases). The CDR3 has 13 residues. Trimming left V 2 bases short and J 9 bases short, with 15 bases between. CDR1 is SGHNT, CDR2 YYREEE, per germline (reference sequence). CDR3 amino acids: CASSFLPGPRQYF. The CDR3, as DNA: TGTGCCAGCAGCTTCCTTCCAGGGCCCCGGCAGTACTTC.

The rearrangement joins TRBV29-1 to TRBJ2-3; 7 nucleotides agree with TRBD2. CDR1 SQVTM and CDR2 ANQGSEA come from the germline V gene. The CDR3 is 14 amino acids. Unmatched junction bases numbered 7, after V lost 6 bases and J lost 1 base. The CDR3 bases are TGCAGCGTGCAACTAGCGACCCGCACAGATACGCAGTATTTT. As protein: CSVQLATRTDTQYF.

V gene TRBV5-4 combines with J gene TRBJ2-3; 7 bases align to TRBD1. The germline gives CDR1 SGHNT, CDR2 YYREEE (reference sequence). J lost 3 bases, V lost 4 bases, and 8 bases had no gene match. The CDR3 has 15 amino acids. CDR3 sequence reads: CASSRQGLGTDTQYF. The CDR3 nucleotides are TGTGCCAGCAGCCGACAGGGATTAGGTACAGATACGCAGTATTTT.

This chain links TRBV5-1 with TRBJ2-2; D call uncertain. The CDR3 has 14 residues. The V and J ends lost 0 bases and 5 bases respectively, with 8 bases between them. Germline assignment: CDR1 SGHRS and CDR2 YFSETQ. The CDR3 nucleotides are TGCGCCAGCAGCTTGGGCGGTGAGACCGGGGAGCTGTTTTTT. It specifies CASSLGGETGELFF.

V usage is TRBV14 and J usage is TRBJ2-7; TRBD2 is a possible D gene (5 bases). This CDR3 is 14 amino acids long. Germline V lookup: CDR1 SGHDN, CDR2 FVKESK. V lost 3 bases and J lost 2, with 11 bases in between. CDR3 DNA: TGTGCCAGCAGCCAGGTCCTAGCAACCTACGAGCAGTACTTC. Amino acid sequence: CASSQVLATYEQYF. The full variable domain, in which reference TRBV14 and TRBJ2-7 provide the parts outside the CDR3, is EAGVTQFPSHSVIEKGQTVTLRCDPISGHDNLYWYRRVMGKEIKFLLHFVKESKQDESGMPNNRFLAERTGGTYSTLKVQPAELEDSGVYFCASSQVLATYEQYFGPGTRLTVT.

The V and J genes are TRBV11-2 and TRBJ1-2; D remains unclear. Trimming pared 5 bases from V and 8 bases from J, leaving 12 bases between. CDR1 and CDR2 (germline): SGHAT, FQNNGV. The CDR3 covers 12 residues. The CDR3 coding sequence is TGTGCCAGCAGCCCCCCGCTTGGCGGCTACACCTTC. Protein: CASSPPLGGYTF.

V and J are TRBV27 and TRBJ1-1; a weak D match, TRBD1 (6 bases). The CDR3 contains 15 residues. CDR1 MNHEY and CDR2 SMNVEV come from the germline V gene (reference sequence). V lost 5 bases to trimming and J lost 0 bases, with 13 bases between them. The CDR3 here is CASSPEGVLNTEAFF. In DNA, the CDR3 is TGTGCCAGCAGTCCAGAGGGGGTTCTGAACACTGAAGCTTTCTTT.

The rearrangement joins TRBV19 to TRBJ1-5; tentatively, D is TRBD1 (6 bases). Trimming stripped 7 bases from V and 2 bases from J, with 15 bases between. The CDR3 has 15 residues. Germline assignment: CDR1 LNHDA and CDR2 SQIVND (reference sequence). DNA for the CDR3: TGTGCCAGTACTGACCAGGGGAGAGGCAATCAGCCCCAGCATTTT. This gives the protein CASTDQGRGNQPQHF.

This chain uses TRBV15 with TRBJ2-7; D not resolved. Trimming pared 0 bases from V and 6 bases from J, leaving 6 bases between. CDR3 length equals 12 residues. CDR1 is LNHNV and CDR2 is YYDKDF in the germline V gene (reference sequence). CDR3 nucleotide sequence: TGTGCCACCAGCAGAGACAGCGCCGAGCAGTACTTC. It codes for CATSRDSAEQYF.

The CDR3 is CASSEVRWETYNEQFF. Written as DNA, the CDR3 is TGTGCCAGCAGTGAAGTACGGTGGGAGACCTACAATGAGCAGTTCTTC. V and J are TRBV6-1 and TRBJ2-1; a weak D match, TRBD2 (5 bases). The CDR3 runs to 16 residues. The germline CDR1 and CDR2 sequences are MNHNS and SASEGT. Trimming stripped 1 base from V and 2 bases from J, with 12 bases between.